The text below deals with one T cell receptor (beta chain). This sample is part of a study of blood T cell repertoires in COVID-19. Source study methods: Reference gene primer amplification yielded estimated nucleated cell counts. The repertoire was sequenced with immunoSEQ multiplex PCR; TCRdb's copy has only in-frame clones and lacks some. The V and J calls and clone size were taken over from that table, and D and trimming were inferred from the DNA. The table records about 280,000 clones, approximately 86% of them present only once. Germline assignment: CDR1 LGHNT and CDR2 FRNRAP. CDR3 length equals 16 residues. The V gene lost 0 bases and the J gene lost 2 bases, with 10 bases spanning the gap.

Sequenced material: peripheral blood. This TCR came from a woman between 25 and 40 years old who had recovered from COVID-19. The chain links TRBV12-5 to TRBJ2-2; possibly TRBD1 for D (5 bases). The CDR3 here is CASGLVLQGNTGELFF. CDR3 DNA sequence: TGTGCTAGTGGTTTGGTACTCCAGGGAAACACCGGGGAGCTGTTTTTT.